The T cell receptor (beta chain) under discussion was sequenced for a study of blood T cell repertoires in COVID-19. Germline V lookup: CDR1 LNHNV, CDR2 YYDKDF (reference sequence). The CDR3 spans 18 residues. V lost 3 bases to trimming and J lost 1 base; unmatched junction nucleotides: 9. Only in-frame clones appear in the TCRdb table, and some are missing; sequencing was by immunoSEQ multiplex PCR. The data hold 40,000 to 50,000 clones, with more than 85% observed a single time. This chain links TRBV15 with TRBJ2-6; TRBD1 matches 7 bases. This receptor was identified in a man aged 40-49 years with active COVID-19. The sample was peripheral blood. CDR3 amino acids: CATSRRTGPTSGANVLTF. The CDR3 DNA follows: TGTGCCACCAGCAGGAGGACAGGCCCCACATCTGGGGCCAACGTCCTGACTTTC.